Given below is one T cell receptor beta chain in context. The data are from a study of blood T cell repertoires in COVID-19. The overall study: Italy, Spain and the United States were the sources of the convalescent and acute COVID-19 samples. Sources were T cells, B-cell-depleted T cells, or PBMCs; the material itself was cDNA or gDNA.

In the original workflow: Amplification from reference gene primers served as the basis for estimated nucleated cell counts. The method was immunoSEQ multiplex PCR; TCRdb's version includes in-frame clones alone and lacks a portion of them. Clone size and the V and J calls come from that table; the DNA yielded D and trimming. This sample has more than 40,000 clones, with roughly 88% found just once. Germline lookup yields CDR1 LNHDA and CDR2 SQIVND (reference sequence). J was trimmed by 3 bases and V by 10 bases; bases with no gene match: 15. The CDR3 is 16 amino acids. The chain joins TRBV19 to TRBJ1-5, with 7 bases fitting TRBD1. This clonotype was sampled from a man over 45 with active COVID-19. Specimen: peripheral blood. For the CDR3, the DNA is TGTGCCACACTCCCACAGGGGATGATTTCCAATCAGCCCCAGCATTTT. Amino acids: CATLPQGMISNQPQHF. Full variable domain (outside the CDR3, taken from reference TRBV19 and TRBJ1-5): DGGITQSPKYLFRKEGQNVTLSCEQNLNHDAMYWYRQDPGQGLRLIYYSQIVNDFQKGDIAEGYSVSREKKESFPLTVTSAQKNPTAFYLCATLPQGMISNQPQHFGDGTRLSIL.